This T cell receptor (beta chain) is from a study of beta chain features in type 1 diabetes. Trimming removed 7 bases from V and 2 bases from J; junction bases left unmatched: 8. There are 15 residues in the CDR3. From germline, CDR1 is KGHSH and CDR2 LQKENI. The whole isolated RNA underwent reverse transcription, so sequencing captured expressed TCRB transcripts. The assay was immunoSEQ multiplex PCR, and TCRdb's table has in-frame clones only and misses some. Counted here are under 300,000 clones, 16% occurring once; the ten biggest clones make up about 0.085%. Every single donor gave one heparinised blood draw, and these averaged about 116 mL. Populations obtained by sorting all exceeded 95% purity. Regarding this clone: The antigen remains undetermined.

Points from the study as a whole: Researchers could not determine here whether HLA type influences TCRB rearrangement. Shorter TCRB CDR3s, moderately but significantly so, were found in Type 1 diabetes patients in all four CD4+ subsets.

This TCR was sampled from a man under 40 with type 1 diabetes. The V and J genes are TRBV18 and TRBJ2-3; 8 bases align to TRBD1. The sequencing input was naive CD4+ T cells from blood. The CDR3 loop is CASLTRDRSTDTQYF. CDR3 coding DNA: TGTGCCAGCTTGACCCGGGACAGGTCCACAGATACGCAGTATTTT.